This T cell receptor beta chain was retrieved from a study of cytomegalovirus exposure and HLA in healthy donors. Study information: An earlier analysis identified 120 million or so unique TCR beta sequences in 170 million or so T cells.

The CDR3 contains 12 residues. V lost 5 bases and J lost 5, with 9 bases in between. Germline V CDR1 and CDR2: SNHLY, FYNNEI. General study points: While the bulk of TCR sequences proved rare, some public TCRs turned up in many donors.

A multiplex PCR was run with 60 Vbeta primers and 13 Jbeta primers. Produced via immunoSEQ multiplex PCR; TCRdb's table is partial and in-frame only. The sample records about 120,000 clones, approximately 78% being singletons. As concerns this clone: No antigen is known for it.

Donors were nominally healthy when sampled, though unrecorded immune exposures were likely. The chain uses TRBV2 and TRBJ2-5; the D gene is possibly TRBD2 (5 bases). The sequenced sample was PBMCs. The sequence was obtained from a man between 35 and 55 years old in good health and CMV-seronegative. The CDR3 bases are TGTGCCAGCAGTTACGGCGGGGAGACCCAGTACTTC. Amino acids: CASSYGGETQYF.